These 24 T cell receptor beta chains share one sample of origin, sequenced in a study of identical twins (dated by TCRdb to the mid-2010s). The library came from 5' RACE. The sequencer was an Illumina HiSeq 2000. TCRdb reprocessed the public reads (quality trimming at Q25 with fastp, clone calling with MiXCR) and kept in-frame beta chains. Under each unique CDR3 protein, matching rows form one entry showing the most common genes and DNA. The table for this sample lists around 960,000 distinct CDR3 sequences; around 12% of them were counted only once. The top ten hold 1.5% to 2% of the sample. This sample also belongs to another study, concerning yellow fever vaccine responses in identical twins.

The sample taken for sequencing was PBMCs. The origin of the receptors is a woman between 18 and 29 years old in good health.

The table lists this clonotype with a few counts. The V and J genes are TRBV7-9 and TRBJ2-4, with D possibly TRBD2 on 5 matching bases. CDR1 SEHNR and CDR2 FQNEAQ come from the germline V gene (reference sequence). Trimming shortened V by 5 bases and J by 0 bases, and 11 bases separated the two germline ends. This CDR3 comprises 15 residues. The CDR3 nucleotides read TGTGCCAGCAGCGCAGCGGAGGTAGCCAAAAACATTCAGTACTTC. This translates into CASSAAEVAKNIQYF.

A few counts support this clonotype. V usage is TRBV28 and J usage is TRBJ1-1, with D possibly matching TRBD1 (5 bases). CDR3 length: 16 amino acids. Germline CDR1 and CDR2: MDHEN and SYDVKM. Trimming took 2 bases from V and 1 from J, leaving 14 bases between them. The CDR3 reads CASSLTPAQGNTEAFF. CDR3 in DNA: TGTGCCAGCAGTTTAACGCCCGCGCAGGGGAACACTGAAGCTTTCTTT.

The chain carries TRBV2 and TRBJ2-2; 8 positions match TRBD2. The junction had 9 bases not matched to a gene; V was cut back by 6 bases and J by 3 bases. There are 16 residues in the CDR3. Germline-derived CDR1 and CDR2 are SNHLY and FYNNEI. The CDR3 is CASSRGGRVDTGELFF. CDR3 DNA: TGTGCCAGCAGCCGGGGGGGTAGGGTGGACACCGGGGAGCTGTTTTTT.

This clonotype was counted many times. This CDR3 is CASSFRLAGTDTQYF. The CDR3 DNA sequence: TGTGCCAGCAGCTTCCGGCTAGCGGGCACAGATACGCAGTATTTT. This chain uses TRBV13 with TRBJ2-3; 7 nucleotides agree with TRBD2. This CDR3 contains 15 residues. V lost 3 bases and J lost 1; bases outside the gene matches: 4. CDR1 is PRHDT and CDR2 is FYEKMQ in the germline V gene (reference sequence).

This clonotype was detected only a few times. The chain is built from TRBV12-3 or TRBV12-4 and TRBJ2-1, with D tentatively TRBD1 or TRBD2 (6 bases each). The CDR3 covers 15 residues. Trimming removed 3 bases from V and 7 bases from J, with 16 bases in between. CDR3 nucleotide sequence: TGTGCCAGCAGTTTGGGAGGACAGTCCCTTAATGAGCAGTTCTTC. Its translation: CASSLGGQSLNEQFF.

This clonotype occurred a few times. The DNA of the CDR3 is TGTGCCAGCAGCTTACTAGCGGGGATAGCAACCACAGATACGCAGTATTTT. Its protein is CASSLLAGIATTDTQYF. This chain links TRBV11-2 with TRBJ2-3; TRBD2 matches at 9 bases. Germline trimming cut 2 bases from V and 2 bases from J; bases unmatched to any gene: 8. This CDR3 contains 17 residues. The germline CDR1 and CDR2 sequences are SGHAT and FQNNGV.

Points on this clonotype: One junction end disagrees with the germline gene, perhaps due to a read error. V and J are TRBV12-3 or TRBV12-4 and TRBJ2-3; 11 nucleotides agree with TRBD2. This CDR3 is 15 amino acids long. CDR3 protein: CASSLAGGYSDTQYF. Here the CDR3 DNA reads TGTGCCAGCAGTCTAGCGGGAGGTTACTCAGATACGCAGTATTTT.

This chain connects TRBV28 to TRBJ2-6; 7 positions agree with TRBD1. This CDR3 has 15 amino acids. CDR1 is MDHEN, CDR2 SYDVKM, per germline. The junction had 6 bases not matched to a gene; V was cut back by 6 bases and J by 4 bases. CDR3 protein: CASSRGQQGANVLTF. For the CDR3, the DNA is TGTGCCAGCAGCCGGGGACAGCAGGGGGCCAACGTCCTGACTTTC.

In this sample, this clonotype turned up a few times. V and J are TRBV11-3 and TRBJ2-3; 7 nucleotides align to TRBD2. The germline gives CDR1 SGHNT, CDR2 YENEEA. CDR3 length: 16 amino acids. Trimming took 1 base from V and 0 from J; bases not matched to a gene: 4. The CDR3 loop is CASSLGGSSSTDTQYF. The CDR3 DNA reads as TGTGCCAGCAGCTTAGGCGGGAGCTCTAGCACAGATACGCAGTATTTT.

This chain connects TRBV19 to TRBJ1-5; D not certain. V lost 4 bases and J 3 bases, leaving 19 bases between the germline ends. Germline lookup yields CDR1 LNHDA and CDR2 SQIVND (reference sequence). The CDR3 is 17 amino acids. The CDR3 region is CASSKYPATVNNQPQHF. The CDR3 DNA reads TGTGCCAGTAGTAAATACCCGGCAACCGTGAACAATCAGCCCCAGCATTTT.

Here the CDR3 DNA reads TGTGCCAGCTCCGCTACGCGGGCGGATGAGCAGTTCTTC. Translating gives CASSATRADEQFF. J is TRBJ2-1 and V is TRBV7-3, with a possible D match to TRBD2 (5 bases). The germline V and J ends were trimmed by 8 bases and 8 bases, with 16 bases remaining between them. This CDR3 has 13 residues. CDR1 is SGHTA, CDR2 FQGTGA, per germline.

The chain combines TRBV4-1 with TRBJ2-5; TRBD1 might be the D (5 bases). The CDR3 loop spans 15 amino acids. The germline V and J ends were trimmed by 1 base and 1 base, with 10 bases remaining between them. Per germline, CDR1 MGHRA and CDR2 YSYEKL. The CDR3 sequence is CASSQGQGIQETQYF. CDR3 DNA sequence: TGCGCCAGCAGCCAAGGGCAGGGTATCCAAGAGACCCAGTACTTC.

The V call is TRBV2, the J call TRBJ2-7, with D unresolved. This CDR3 comprises 13 residues. Trimming left V 2 bases short and J 3 bases short, with 8 bases between. Germline CDR1 reads SNHLY; CDR2 reads FYNNEI. In DNA, the CDR3 is TGTGCCAGCAGTGAACATGGGGTCTACGAGCAGTACTTC. It yields the protein CASSEHGVYEQYF.

The chain has TRBV6-1 and TRBJ2-6, with 7 nucleotides matching TRBD1. V was clipped by 7 bases and J by 0 bases; unmatched bases: 9. Per the germline V gene, CDR1 is MNHNS and CDR2 is SASEGT. The CDR3 consists of 17 residues. CDR3 in DNA: TGTGCCAGCACCCGGGACAGTTGGACCTCTGGGGCCAACGTCCTGACTTTC. Protein sequence: CASTRDSWTSGANVLTF.

This clonotype was detected ten times or more. The V gene is TRBV12-3 or TRBV12-4, the J gene TRBJ2-3; 10 bases match TRBD2. The J segment lost 7 bases and the V segment lost 7 bases, leaving 14 bases of the junction unmatched. There are 16 residues in the CDR3. This CDR3 is CASTISTSGQFYTQYF. The DNA for the CDR3 is TGTGCCAGCACTATCTCGACTAGCGGGCAATTTTATACGCAGTATTTT.

V gene TRBV20-1 combines with J gene TRBJ2-5, with a possible D match to TRBD2 (5 bases). The ends were cut back, 0 bases at V and 4 bases at J, with 12 bases in the middle. There are 14 residues in the CDR3. Germline V gene sequence: CDR1 DFQATT, CDR2 SNEGSKA (reference sequence). As DNA, the CDR3 is TGCAGTGCTAGAGATGGGCGGGCCGGAGAGACCCAGTACTTC. Its translation: CSARDGRAGETQYF.

This clonotype was observed at least ten times. The CDR3 DNA reads as TGCGCCAGCAGCTTGGGGACCATCACAGATACGCAGTATTTT. It encodes CASSLGTITDTQYF. V usage is TRBV5-1 and J usage is TRBJ2-3; D gene unclear. The CDR3 is made up of 14 amino acids. V lost 0 bases to trimming and J lost 2 bases, with 7 bases between them. Germline assignment: CDR1 SGHRS and CDR2 YFSETQ.

This chain links TRBV18 with TRBJ2-1; D is possibly TRBD1 or TRBD2 (7 bases each). CDR1 is KGHSH, CDR2 LQKENI, per germline. V was pared by 1 base and J by 6 bases, with 28 bases between. The CDR3 is 20 amino acids. This CDR3 is CASSPRPASIYGRGGNEQFF. CDR3 sequence (DNA): TGTGCCAGCTCACCACGGCCGGCTTCCATTTACGGCAGGGGGGGCAATGAGCAGTTCTTC.

This clonotype has only a few counts. The V call is TRBV4-1, the J call TRBJ2-3, with unresolved D. Germline V gene lookup returns CDR1 MGHRA and CDR2 YSYEKL. Trimming removed 4 bases at V and 2 bases at J, with 16 bases between. The CDR3 runs 16 residues. CDR3 DNA: TGCGCCAGCAGCCGACCTGACAAACCCCCCACAGATACGCAGTATTTT. Translated, it gives CASSRPDKPPTDTQYF.

V is TRBV21-1 and J is TRBJ2-3; the D call in the table, TRBD1, was not verified against the DNA. TRBV21-1 is deemed a pseudogene. The CDR3 covers 19 residues. The CDR3 bases are TGTGCCAGCAGAGGGTTGATACAGGGGGGTAACATGAGGACAGATACGCAGTATTTT. It codes for CASRGLIQGGNMRTDTQYF.

This clonotype was detected only a few times. The chain has TRBV29-1 and TRBJ2-1; D is undetermined. Germline V lookup: CDR1 SQVTM, CDR2 ANQGSEA. The V end was cut by 6 bases, the J end by 2 bases, with 17 bases between. There are 15 residues in the CDR3. The CDR3 DNA reads TGCAGCGTCCACCCTAGGACGTCTCCCTACAATGAGCAGTTCTTC. Amino acids: CSVHPRTSPYNEQFF.

CDR3 sequence (DNA): TGTGCCAGCTCCAGGGGGCCAAACGAGCAGTACTTC. It specifies CASSRGPNEQYF. V and J are TRBV27 and TRBJ2-7, with TRBD1 identical over 8 bases. The CDR3 spans 12 residues. With 8 bases clipped from V and 5 bases from J, the junction kept 5 bases outside the gene matches. CDR1 MNHEY and CDR2 SMNVEV come from the germline V gene (reference sequence).

The sample holds a few counts of this clonotype. The chain uses TRBV20-1 and TRBJ2-1, with D possibly being TRBD1 (5 bases). The V end lost 2 bases, the J end lost 2 bases, and 13 bases lay between the germline ends. This CDR3 is 15 amino acids long. CDR1 and CDR2 from the germline V gene are DFQATT and SNEGSKA (reference sequence). The CDR3 protein is CSARPRRVTYNEQFF. The CDR3 DNA sequence: TGCAGTGCTAGACCACGCAGGGTTACCTACAATGAGCAGTTCTTC.

This clonotype was counted many times. In DNA form, the CDR3 reads TGTGCCAGCAAACGACAATCTCGGTACAATGAGCAGTTCTTC. This sequence encodes CASKRQSRYNEQFF. This sequence joins TRBV6-1 and TRBJ2-1; no definite D call. The V gene's germline CDR1 is MNHNS and CDR2 SASEGT. The germline V and J ends were trimmed by 7 bases and 4 bases, with 14 bases remaining between them. This CDR3 has 14 residues.